These 29 T cell receptor beta chains were sequenced from one sample in a study of blood T cells in healthy people across ages. Primers used in a second PCR of about 7 to 12 cycles were a sample-barcoded 5' primer and a J-beta primer mix. Via MiXCR, TCRdb re-called the 5' RACE reads, giving one row per CDR3 protein. The sample includes some 900,000 distinct CDR3 sequences, under 50% of them seen just once. The specimen sequenced was blood. The receptors were sampled from a man younger than 45 in good health.

This chain connects TRBV20-1 to TRBJ2-5; D gene uncertain. The germline CDR1 and CDR2 sequences are DFQATT and SNEGSKA (reference sequence). The CDR3 runs to 15 residues. The germline V and J ends were trimmed by 0 bases and 2 bases, with 13 bases remaining between them. The CDR3 DNA follows: TGCAGTGCTAGAGATCTTGGGTCTCATCAAGAGACCCAGTACTTC. Encoded protein: CSARDLGSHQETQYF.

This clonotype has a handful of counts. The J gene is TRBJ2-3, the V gene TRBV28; D not resolved. V was pared by 2 bases and J by 5 bases, with 11 bases between. This CDR3 spans 14 amino acids. Germline V gene sequence: CDR1 MDHEN, CDR2 SYDVKM. The DNA for the CDR3 is TGTGCCAGCAGTTTACAAAGCAAGGGAGATACGCAGTATTTT. Its translation: CASSLQSKGDTQYF.

J is TRBJ2-1 and V is TRBV20-1; the D gene is possibly TRBD2 (5 bases). The V and J ends lost 6 bases and 2 bases respectively, with 14 bases between them. Germline lookup yields CDR1 DFQATT and CDR2 SNEGSKA (reference sequence). The length of the CDR3 is 14 residues. The CDR3: CSASGQRTYNEQFF. CDR3 bases: TGCAGTGCCAGTGGGCAGCGGACCTACAATGAGCAGTTCTTC.

The chain employs TRBV2 and TRBJ2-1; TRBD2 agrees at 11 bases. J was trimmed by 3 bases and V by 4 bases; bases with no gene match: 5. CDR3 length equals 16 residues. Germline V gene sequence: CDR1 SNHLY, CDR2 FYNNEI. The DNA for the CDR3 is TGTGCCAGCAGTGGGACTAGCGGGTACAACTACAATGAGCAGTTCTTC. It specifies CASSGTSGYNYNEQFF. Drawing the rest from reference TRBV2 and TRBJ2-1, the complete variable domain is EPEVTQTPSHQVTQMGQEVILRCVPISNHLYFYWYRQILGQKVEFLVSFYNNEISEKSEIFDDQFSVERPDGSNFTLKIRSTKLEDSAMYFCASSGTSGYNYNEQFFGPGTRLTVL.

V usage is TRBV7-2 and J usage is TRBJ2-7, with a possible D match to TRBD1 (5 bases). The CDR3 sequence is 13 residues long. V lost 5 bases to trimming and J lost 2 bases, with 10 bases between them. The germline CDR1 and CDR2 sequences are SGHTA and FQGNSA. The CDR3 nucleotides are TGTGCCAGCAGCCGATCAGGGCCCTACGAGCAGTACTTC. This codes for CASSRSGPYEQYF.

This chain uses TRBV29-1 with TRBJ2-7, with D perhaps matching TRBD1 (5 bases). This CDR3 has 11 amino acids. Germline V lookup: CDR1 SQVTM, CDR2 ANQGSEA. The V end lost 4 bases, the J end lost 5 bases, and 9 bases lay between the germline ends. In DNA, the CDR3 is TGCAGCGTTGGGGTAGGGGACGAGCAGTACTTC. It translates to CSVGVGDEQYF.

As to this clonotype: The junction and the germline gene differ at one end; a read error may be behind it. This chain uses TRBV5-1 with TRBJ1-4; 7 positions agree with TRBD1. In germline, CDR1 is SGHRS, CDR2 YFSETQ. The CDR3 spans 15 residues. The CDR3 DNA reads TGCGCCGGCAGCTTTCAGGGGGCAACTAATGAAAAACTGTTTTTT. Protein: CAGSFQGATNEKLFF.

This chain connects TRBV7-2 to TRBJ2-1; the match to TRBD2 covers 9 bases. The CDR3 is 16 amino acids. Germline CDR1 and CDR2: SGHTA and FQGNSA. Germline trimming cut 4 bases from V and 4 bases from J; bases unmatched to any gene: 8. This chain's CDR3 is CASSSQTSGKYNEQFF. The CDR3 bases are TGTGCCAGCAGCTCCCAGACTAGCGGAAAATACAATGAGCAGTTCTTC.

The gene calls are TRBV9 and TRBJ2-5; D remains unclear. This CDR3 spans 15 amino acids. Germline V gives CDR1 SGDLS, CDR2 YYNGEE. Trimming pared 2 bases from V and 2 bases from J, leaving 13 bases between. The CDR3 protein is CASSVSWTVQETQYF. CDR3 in DNA: TGTGCCAGCAGCGTCTCCTGGACGGTACAAGAGACCCAGTACTTC.

The chain has TRBV2 and TRBJ2-1; D is possibly TRBD2 (6 bases). V was shortened by 4 bases and J by 7 bases, with 17 bases between the two germline ends. The CDR3 length is 15 residues. The V gene's germline CDR1 is SNHLY and CDR2 FYNNEI. The CDR3 DNA reads as TGTGCCAGCAGTGGGGAGGCTAGTCTGCGGAATGAGCAGTTCTTC. This encodes CASSGEASLRNEQFF.

V and J are TRBV5-6 and TRBJ1-5; 9 bases map to TRBD1. CDR1 and CDR2 (germline): SGHDT, YYEEEE. V lost 2 bases to trimming and J lost 2 bases; unmatched junction nucleotides: 11. The CDR3 is 18 residues long. For the CDR3, the DNA is TGTGCCAGCAGCTTCGGGGACAGGGCGATAAGCGGCAATCAGCCCCAGCATTTT. This codes for CASSFGDRAISGNQPQHF.

For this clonotype: The junction and the germline gene differ at one end; a read error may be behind it. V usage is TRBV7-9 and J usage is TRBJ1-2, with a weak D call TRBD1 (6 bases). CDR3 length equals 13 residues. Germline values: CDR1 SEHNR, CDR2 FQNEAQ (reference sequence). CDR3 loop: CTSSAGTSAGYTF. As DNA, the CDR3 is TGTACCAGCAGCGCCGGGACATCGGCTGGCTACACCTTC.

CDR3: CASSLYEEGQPQHF. CDR3 bases: TGTGCCAGCAGCTTGTATGAGGAAGGGCAGCCCCAGCATTTT. The chain recombines TRBV5-5 with TRBJ1-5; D not certain. Trimming took off 1 base at V and 7 bases at J, with 12 bases between the two ends. Looked up from germline, CDR1 is SGHKS and CDR2 is YYEKEE (reference sequence). The CDR3 is 14 residues long.

The rearrangement links TRBV6-1 to TRBJ1-6, with no clear D. The CDR3 runs 13 residues. Trimming shortened V by 6 bases and J by 9 bases, and 12 bases separated the two germline ends. Germline V CDR1 and CDR2: MNHNS, SASEGT. The CDR3 reads CASSLDPGSPLHF. In DNA, the CDR3 is TGTGCCAGCAGCCTGGATCCGGGTTCACCCCTCCACTTT.

About this clonotype itself: The junction and the germline gene differ at one end; a read error may be behind it. The rearrangement uses TRBV6-4 and TRBJ2-3, with D maybe TRBD1 (5 bases). CDR1 and CDR2 (germline): MRHNA, SNTAGT. This CDR3 is 14 amino acids long. CDR3: CASSDTSDTGTQYF. The DNA for the CDR3 is TGTGCCAGTAGTGACACGTCAGACACAGGTACGCAGTATTTT.

The chain is built from TRBV7-9 and TRBJ2-7; tentatively, D is TRBD2 (5 bases). Trimming cost V 1 base and J 0 bases, with 10 bases left between them. The CDR3 spans 15 residues. Per the germline V gene, CDR1 is SEHNR and CDR2 is FQNEAQ (reference sequence). Here the CDR3 DNA reads TGTGCCAGCAGCTTAGGAGTAGCGAGCTCCTACGAGCAGTACTTC. The encoded protein is CASSLGVASSYEQYF.

The chain joins TRBV7-2 to TRBJ2-7; D gene ambiguous. The CDR3 is 14 residues long. From germline, CDR1 is SGHTA and CDR2 FQGNSA. Trimming removed 0 bases at V and 2 bases at J, with 8 bases between. CDR3 nucleotides: TGTGCCAGCAGCTTAGCGTCGTTAGCCTACGAGCAGTACTTC. Amino acid sequence: CASSLASLAYEQYF.

Of note for this clonotype: The missing conserved phenylalanine or tryptophan at the end of this CDR3 makes a read error likely. The chain has TRBV20-1 and TRBJ1-2; D is undetermined. The CDR3 consists of 14 residues. Trimming took off 1 base at V and 6 bases at J, with 15 bases between the two ends. The V gene's germline CDR1 is DFQATT and CDR2 SNEGSKA (reference sequence). CDR3 nucleotides: TGCAGTGCTAGAGGCGATCTCTCGACGGATGGCTACACCTTA. Amino acid sequence: CSARGDLSTDGYTL.

This clonotype was recorded many times. The V and J genes are TRBV7-8 and TRBJ2-5; 9 nucleotides agree with TRBD1. Trimming at V came to 5 bases and at J to 5 bases, leaving 18 bases not matched to a gene. The germline CDR1 and CDR2 sequences are SGHVS and FQNEAQ. This CDR3 has 18 residues. CDR3 amino acids: CASSLRPGTGTGGETQYF. For the CDR3, the DNA is TGTGCCAGCAGCCTACGTCCCGGGACAGGGACGGGTGGGGAGACCCAGTACTTC.

This chain joins TRBV7-2 and TRBJ2-1; 7 bases are a match to TRBD1. Germline CDR1 is SGHTA and CDR2 is FQGNSA. V lost 5 bases, J lost 12 bases, and 10 bases stayed unmatched. There are 13 residues in the CDR3. CDR3 loop: CASSETTGDGQFF. The CDR3 nucleotides are TGTGCCAGCAGCGAGACCACAGGGGATGGGCAGTTCTTC.

In this sample, this clonotype turned up many times. This chain links TRBV20-1 with TRBJ2-7; D tentatively reads TRBD1 or TRBD2 (6 bases each). In germline, CDR1 is DFQATT, CDR2 SNEGSKA (reference sequence). CDR3 length: 16 amino acids. V dropped 4 bases and J dropped 4 bases, with 23 bases sitting between them. The CDR3 nucleotides read TGCAGTGCTAAGGGGGAAGGGGGGACTTCCTTATACGAGCAGTACTTC. Its translation is CSAKGEGGTSLYEQYF.

This clonotype has more than one count but fewer than ten. V gene TRBV20-1 combines with J gene TRBJ2-3; 11 nucleotides line up with TRBD2. Germline lookup yields CDR1 DFQATT and CDR2 SNEGSKA (reference sequence). This CDR3 has 14 amino acids. The V segment lost 5 bases and the J segment 4 bases; nucleotides outside the gene matches: 5. Here the CDR3 reads CSAVAGGHPDTQYF. For the CDR3, the DNA is TGCAGTGCTGTAGCGGGGGGGCATCCAGATACGCAGTATTTT.

The V and J genes are TRBV20-1 and TRBJ2-1, with 9 nucleotides matching TRBD2. This CDR3 contains 15 residues. With 5 bases clipped from V and 8 bases from J, the junction kept 13 bases outside the gene matches. Looked up from germline, CDR1 is DFQATT and CDR2 is SNEGSKA (reference sequence). The CDR3 DNA is TGCAGTGCTGAGCCCGGGACTAGCCTTACGGATGAGCAGTTCTTC. Amino acids: CSAEPGTSLTDEQFF.

J is TRBJ2-1 and V is TRBV20-1; D is uncertain. Germline lookup yields CDR1 DFQATT and CDR2 SNEGSKA (reference sequence). Trimming cost V 3 bases and J 10 bases, with 16 bases left between them. This CDR3 comprises 13 residues. Written as DNA, the CDR3 is TGCAGTGCTAGGGAAGCTGATTCCTACGAGCAGTTCTTC. It encodes CSAREADSYEQFF.

This chain connects TRBV18 to TRBJ2-1, with 7 positions matching TRBD1. The CDR3 sequence is 15 residues long. Per the germline V gene, CDR1 is KGHSH and CDR2 is LQKENI. V was pared by 4 bases and J by 8 bases, with 11 bases of the junction left unmatched. The CDR3 DNA sequence: TGTGCCAGCTCACTAGGAGCCTACAGGGGCGATGAGCAGTTCTTC. Amino acids: CASSLGAYRGDEQFF.

This clonotype has just a few counts. The J gene is TRBJ2-7, the V gene TRBV20-1; D tentatively reads TRBD1 or TRBD2 (5 bases each). The germline CDR1 and CDR2 sequences are DFQATT and SNEGSKA (reference sequence). Deletions cut 1 base from V and 5 bases from J, with 21 bases between. The CDR3 spans 16 residues. The CDR3 protein is CSARVRDRFFPHEQYF. In DNA, the CDR3 is TGCAGTGCTAGAGTCAGGGACCGCTTTTTCCCTCACGAGCAGTACTTC.

The chain recombines TRBV11-1 with TRBJ1-2; tentatively, D is TRBD1 (5 bases). CDR1 is SGHAT, CDR2 FQDESV, per germline (reference sequence). V dropped 7 bases and J dropped 2 bases, with 14 bases sitting between them. CDR3 length: 14 amino acids. The CDR3 coding sequence is TGTGCCAGCACCCAACTGTCAGGGAACTATGGCTACACCTTC. Amino acid sequence: CASTQLSGNYGYTF.

The chain recombines TRBV7-8 with TRBJ2-3, with a weak D call TRBD2 (5 bases). V lost 2 bases to trimming and J lost 1 base, with 10 bases between them. The CDR3 runs 15 residues. Germline values: CDR1 SGHVS, CDR2 FQNEAQ. The CDR3 nucleotides read TGTGCCAGCAGCTTAAGGAGGTCTGGCACAGATACGCAGTATTTT. The encoded protein is CASSLRRSGTDTQYF.

This clonotype was detected once. The chain carries TRBV5-1 and TRBJ2-5; tentative D call: TRBD2 (5 bases). Trimming left V 5 bases short and J 11 bases short, with 25 bases between. The germline CDR1 and CDR2 sequences are SGHRS and YFSETQ. CDR3 length: 15 residues. CDR3 DNA sequence: TGCGCCAGCAGATCCGAACCTCTAGCATACAATGAGCAGTACTTC. Protein: CASRSEPLAYNEQYF.